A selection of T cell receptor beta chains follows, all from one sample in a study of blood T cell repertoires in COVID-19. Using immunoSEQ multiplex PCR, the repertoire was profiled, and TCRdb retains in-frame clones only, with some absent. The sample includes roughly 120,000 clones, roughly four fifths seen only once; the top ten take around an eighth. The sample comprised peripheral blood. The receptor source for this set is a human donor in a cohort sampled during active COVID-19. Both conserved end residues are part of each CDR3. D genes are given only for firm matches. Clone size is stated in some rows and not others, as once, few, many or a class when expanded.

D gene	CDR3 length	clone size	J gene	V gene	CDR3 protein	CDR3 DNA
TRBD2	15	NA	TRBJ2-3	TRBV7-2	CASSRPGGPGDTQYF	TGTGCCAGCAGCCGGCCGGGGGGGCCGGGAGATACGCAGTATTTT
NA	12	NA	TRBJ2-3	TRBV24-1	CATSSKTDTQYF	TGTGCCACCAGTTCTAAAACAGATACGCAGTATTTT
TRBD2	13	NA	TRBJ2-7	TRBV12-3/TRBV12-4	CASSSSGAYEQYF	TGTGCCAGCAGTTCTAGCGGGGCCTACGAGCAGTACTTC
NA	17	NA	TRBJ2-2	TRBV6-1	CASSEAWGRADTGELFF	TGTGCCAGCAGTGAAGCGTGGGGGCGGGCGGACACCGGGGAGCTGTTTTTT
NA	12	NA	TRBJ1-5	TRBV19	CASSNSGQPQHF	TGTGCCAGTAGCAATTCGGGTCAGCCCCAGCATTTT
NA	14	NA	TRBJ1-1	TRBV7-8	CASSLVAGTTEAFF	TGTGCCAGCAGCTTAGTGGCGGGGACCACTGAAGCTTTCTTT
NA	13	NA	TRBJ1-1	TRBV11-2	CASSFSRGAEAFF	TGTGCCAGCAGCTTTTCTCGGGGGGCTGAAGCTTTCTTT
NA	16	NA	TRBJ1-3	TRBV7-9	CASSSVGGNTGNTIYF	TGTGCCAGCAGCAGTGTAGGGGGAAACACTGGAAACACCATATATTTT
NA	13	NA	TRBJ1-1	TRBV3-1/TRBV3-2	CASSQGQVPEAFF	TGTGCCAGCAGCCAAGGACAGGTCCCCGAAGCTTTCTTT
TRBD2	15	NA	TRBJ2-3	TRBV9	CASSGSGGGTDTQYF	TGTGCCAGCAGCGGTAGCGGGGGGGGGACAGATACGCAGTATTTT
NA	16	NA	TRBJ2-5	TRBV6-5	CASSYGAGGSGETQYF	TGTGCCAGCAGTTACGGGGCTGGAGGGTCGGGGGAGACCCAGTACTTC
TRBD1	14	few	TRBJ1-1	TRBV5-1	CASSGEQGTTEAFF	TGCGCCAGCAGCGGTGAACAGGGGACCACTGAAGCTTTCTTT
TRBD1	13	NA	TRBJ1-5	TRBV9	CASSVDRDQPQHF	TGTGCCAGCAGCGTGGACAGGGATCAGCCCCAGCATTTT
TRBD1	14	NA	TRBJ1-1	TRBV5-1	CASRTGLGNTEAFF	TGCGCCAGCAGGACAGGGTTGGGGAACACTGAAGCTTTCTTT
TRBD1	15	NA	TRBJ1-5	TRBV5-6	CASSGGQGSYQPQHF	TGTGCCAGCAGCGGGGGACAGGGAAGCTATCAGCCCCAGCATTTT
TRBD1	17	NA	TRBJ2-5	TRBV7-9	CASSLLQGTDNQETQYF	TGTGCCAGCAGTTTATTACAAGGGACAGACAACCAAGAGACCCAGTACTTC
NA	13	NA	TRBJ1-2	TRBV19	CASSIRQDYGYTF	TGTGCCAGTAGTATACGGCAGGACTATGGCTACACCTTC
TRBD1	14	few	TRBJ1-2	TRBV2	CASSPDRGSDGYTF	TGTGCCAGCAGTCCCGACAGGGGGTCCGATGGCTACACCTTC
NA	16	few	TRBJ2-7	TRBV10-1	CASSPSGGGVAYEQYF	TGCGCCAGCAGCCCCTCGGGTGGGGGCGTTGCCTACGAGCAGTACTTC
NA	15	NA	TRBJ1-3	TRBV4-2	CASSQAGFSGNTIYF	TGTGCCAGCAGCCAAGCAGGTTTCTCTGGAAACACCATATATTTT
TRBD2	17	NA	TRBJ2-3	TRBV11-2	CASSLAPSGGNTDTQYF	TGTGCCAGCAGCTTAGCACCGAGCGGGGGGAACACAGATACGCAGTATTTT
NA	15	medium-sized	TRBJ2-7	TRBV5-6	CASRTTGIGSYEQYF	TGTGCCAGCAGGACAACAGGGATAGGCTCCTACGAGCAGTACTTC
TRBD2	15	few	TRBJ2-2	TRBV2	CASAGLAGNTGELFF	TGTGCCAGCGCCGGACTAGCGGGGAACACCGGGGAGCTGTTTTTT
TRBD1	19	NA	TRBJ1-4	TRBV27	CASSSTGLGTVPLHEKLFF	TGTGCCAGCAGTTCTACCGGTCTTGGGACAGTACCTTTACATGAAAAACTGTTTTTT
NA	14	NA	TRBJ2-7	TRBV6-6	CASSYLTGIDEQYF	TGTGCCAGCAGTTACCTCACAGGTATCGACGAGCAGTACTTC
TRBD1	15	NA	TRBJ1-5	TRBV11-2	CASSYSGGEHQPQHF	TGTGCCAGCAGCTACTCAGGGGGTGAGCATCAGCCCCAGCATTTT
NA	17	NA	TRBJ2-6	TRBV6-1	CASSEALRNSGANVLTF	TGTGCCAGCAGTGAAGCTTTGCGGAACTCTGGGGCCAACGTCCTGACTTTC
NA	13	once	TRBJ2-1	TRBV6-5	CASSYGPGDEQFF	TGTGCCAGCAGTTACGGCCCAGGGGATGAGCAGTTCTTC
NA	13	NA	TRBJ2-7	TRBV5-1	CASSFQGQNEQYF	TGCGCCAGCAGCTTCCAGGGGCAAAACGAGCAGTACTTC
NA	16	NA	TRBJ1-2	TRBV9	CASSVEGVGANYGYTF	TGTGCCAGCAGCGTAGAAGGGGTAGGGGCTAACTATGGCTACACCTTC